Listed here are 27 T cell receptor beta chains from one sample, sequenced in a study of OX40 agonist ivuxolimab in advanced cancers. Method: immunoSEQ multiplex PCR; TCRdb's copy keeps in-frame clones and lacks some. Found here are over 60,000 clones, approximately 90% of them singletons; the top ten hold approximately 0.38%. The source material was CD4+ or CD8+ T cells sorted from blood, sampled in a trial of the OX40 agonist ivuxolimab. The receptor source for this set is an adult with an advanced solid tumor such as melanoma, head and neck, liver or kidney cancer.

The chain links TRBV9 to TRBJ2-7; TRBD2 matches at 10 bases. The germline V gene has CDR1 SGDLS and CDR2 YYNGEE. J lost 5 bases, V lost 4 bases, and 6 bases had no gene match. The CDR3 has 14 amino acids. CDR3 nucleotide sequence: TGTGCCAGCAGCATCTCCGGGACTAGCGACGAGCAGTACTTC. It codes for CASSISGTSDEQYF.

The gene calls are TRBV6-5 and TRBJ1-3, with D hard to call. Per germline, CDR1 MNHEY and CDR2 SVGAGI. The CDR3 contains 15 residues. Trimming took 0 bases from V and 2 from J, leaving 8 bases between them. CDR3 bases: TGTGCCAGCAGTTACTCTTTTCGAACTGGAAACACCATATATTTT. It is translated as CASSYSFRTGNTIYF.

The V call is TRBV5-3, the J call TRBJ2-7, with 11 bases lining up with TRBD2. TRBV5-3 is assigned to the ORF class and has an uncertain function. V dropped 4 bases and J dropped 2; count of bases not matched to a gene: 5. The CDR3 length is 15 residues. The CDR3 region is CARSGRLAGPYEQYF. CDR3 in DNA: TGTGCCAGAAGCGGCAGACTAGCGGGACCCTACGAGCAGTACTTC.

The chain is built from TRBV6-1 and TRBJ2-7; 7 nucleotides agree with TRBD2. This CDR3 has 14 residues. Germline CDR1 and CDR2: MNHNS and SASEGT. J was trimmed by 3 bases and V by 2 bases; bases with no gene match: 4. The CDR3 DNA reads as TGTGCCAGCAGTGAACGGGCGGGAGTCTACGAGCAGTACTTC. This sequence encodes CASSERAGVYEQYF.

The chain links TRBV27 to TRBJ2-7; 11 nucleotides line up with TRBD2. CDR1 is MNHEY and CDR2 is SMNVEV in the germline V gene (reference sequence). Trimming took 5 bases from V and 7 from J; bases not matched to a gene: 7. The CDR3 consists of 14 residues. DNA of the CDR3: TGTGCCAGCAGTAAGACTAGCGGGACGCGGGAGCAGTACTTC. Translated: CASSKTSGTREQYF.

The sample holds a few counts of this clone. The chain couples TRBV5-6 to TRBJ1-1, with 9 nucleotides matching TRBD1. The CDR3 covers 11 residues. Germline lookup yields CDR1 SGHDT and CDR2 YYEEEE. With V trimmed by 6 bases and J by 11 bases, 5 bases remained unmatched. For the CDR3, the DNA is TGTGCCAGCACCAGACAGGGGGAGGCTTTCTTT. It specifies CASTRQGEAFF. Full variable domain (rest looked up from reference TRBV5-6 and TRBJ1-1): DAGVTQSPTHLIKTRGQQVTLRCSPKSGHDTVSWYQQALGQGPQFIFQYYEEEERQRGNFPDRFSGHQFPNYSSELNVNALLLGDSALYLCASTRQGEAFFGQGTRLTVV.

The J gene is TRBJ2-1, the V gene TRBV27; 10 bases agree with TRBD2. The CDR3 length is 15 residues. Trimming removed 6 bases from V and 0 bases from J; junction bases left unmatched: 2. Germline loops: CDR1 MNHEY, CDR2 SMNVEV (reference sequence). CDR3 bases: TGTGCCAGCAGATCTAGCGGGAGCTCCTACAATGAGCAGTTCTTC. Its protein is CASRSSGSSYNEQFF.

The V call is TRBV11-3, the J call TRBJ2-7, with 10 positions matching TRBD1. Germline V gene sequence: CDR1 SGHNT, CDR2 YENEEA. The CDR3 is 15 amino acids. V was pared by 5 bases and J by 1 base, with 5 bases of the junction left unmatched. The CDR3 DNA reads as TGTGCCAGCAGCGGACGGGACAGGGGTTCCTACGAGCAGTACTTC. Translated: CASSGRDRGSYEQYF. Looking up the rest from reference TRBV11-3 and TRBJ2-7 gives the full variable domain: EAGVVQSPRYKIIEKKQPVAFWCNPISGHNTLYWYLQNLGQGPELLIRYENEEAVDDSQLPKDRFSAERLKGVDSTLKIQPAELGDSAVYLCASSGRDRGSYEQYFGPGTRLTVT.

V gene TRBV7-2 combines with J gene TRBJ1-2, with D possibly matching TRBD1 (6 bases). The germline V gene has CDR1 SGHTA and CDR2 FQGNSA. V lost 5 bases to trimming and J lost 6 bases, with 16 bases between them. The CDR3 has 14 residues. The CDR3 is CASSVTGSENGYTF. The CDR3 DNA follows: TGTGCCAGCAGCGTCACAGGGTCGGAAAATGGCTACACCTTC.

The chain combines TRBV11-1 with TRBJ1-1, with D perhaps matching TRBD1 (6 bases). Germline V gene data show CDR1 as SGHAT and CDR2 as FQDESV (reference sequence). This CDR3 comprises 14 residues. Trimming left V 4 bases short and J 3 bases short, with 12 bases between. For the CDR3, the DNA is TGTGCCAGCAGCTCATTGGACAGCTACACTGAAGCTTTCTTT. Residues: CASSSLDSYTEAFF.

This chain links TRBV5-4 with TRBJ2-7, with D possibly TRBD1 on 5 matching bases. Germline CDR1 reads SGHNT; CDR2 reads YYREEE (reference sequence). Trimming removed 1 base from V and 2 bases from J, with 10 bases in between. The CDR3 contains 14 residues. In nucleotides, the CDR3 is TGTGCCAGCAGCTTGCAGGGCGCGGCCTACGAGCAGTACTTC. Its protein product is CASSLQGAAYEQYF.

The chain recombines TRBV11-2 with TRBJ2-7; D is uncertain. V was pared by 2 bases and J by 5 bases, with 19 bases between. The V gene's germline CDR1 is SGHAT and CDR2 FQNNGV. The CDR3 sequence is 16 residues long. Here the CDR3 DNA reads TGTGCCAGCAGCTTAATGTACTCCATCAGCCCCCACGAGCAGTACTTC. It codes for CASSLMYSISPHEQYF.

This sequence joins TRBV18 and TRBJ2-2; D is perhaps TRBD2 (6 bases). This CDR3 is built from 15 residues. The germline V and J ends were trimmed by 4 bases and 0 bases, with 9 bases remaining between them. Germline assignment: CDR1 KGHSH and CDR2 LQKENI. CDR3 sequence: CASSRDLANTGELFF. The CDR3 region has the DNA TGTGCCAGCTCACGGGACTTAGCGAACACCGGGGAGCTGTTTTTT.

The V and J genes are TRBV4-2 and TRBJ2-3; possibly TRBD1 for D (5 bases). Per germline, CDR1 LGHNA and CDR2 YNFKEQ. The ends were cut back, 1 base at V and 3 bases at J, with 14 bases in the middle. This CDR3 comprises 16 residues. The CDR3 reads CASSQARARATDTQYF. In DNA form, the CDR3 reads TGTGCCAGCAGCCAAGCCAGGGCTCGAGCGACAGATACGCAGTATTTT.

This clone was seen once. V usage is TRBV7-2 and J usage is TRBJ2-1; the match to TRBD2 covers 15 bases. The germline gives CDR1 SGHTA, CDR2 FQGNSA. V lost 5 bases and J lost 7; bases outside the gene matches: 6. There are 16 residues in the CDR3. The DNA of the CDR3 is TGTGCCAGCAGCCCGAAGGGACTAGCGGGAGGTAATGAGCAGTTCTTC. Translating it yields CASSPKGLAGGNEQFF. Together with reference TRBV7-2 and TRBJ2-1, the CDR3 gives the full variable domain: GAGVSQSPSNKVTEKGKDVELRCDPISGHTALYWYRQSLGQGLEFLIYFQGNSAPDKSGLPSDRFSAERTGGSVSTLTIQRTQQEDSAVYLCASSPKGLAGGNEQFFGPGTRLTVL.

The sample holds a few counts of this clone. V is TRBV19 and J is TRBJ2-1; 11 bases match TRBD2. The germline V gene encodes CDR1 LNHDA and CDR2 SQIVND (reference sequence). The CDR3 extends over 15 amino acids. Unmatched junction bases numbered 10, after V lost 7 bases and J lost 8 bases. CDR3 bases: TGTGCCAGTAACTCTCTAGCGGGAGGTATGGATGAGCAGTTCTTC. Protein product: CASNSLAGGMDEQFF.

The chain is built from TRBV6-1 and TRBJ2-5; no firm D call. The CDR3 extends over 14 amino acids. V lost 3 bases to trimming and J lost 2 bases, with 10 bases between them. Germline CDR1 reads MNHNS; CDR2 reads SASEGT. The CDR3 reads CASSEPTRQETQYF. The CDR3 bases are TGTGCCAGCAGTGAGCCGACACGACAAGAGACCCAGTACTTC.

DNA for the CDR3: TGTGCCAGCAGCCTCGGGGGGGCAGGTGGTGAAAAACTGTTTTTT. It is translated as CASSLGGAGGEKLFF. The J gene is TRBJ1-4, the V gene TRBV9; tentative D call: TRBD1 (6 bases). The CDR3 extends over 15 amino acids. CDR1 and CDR2 (germline): SGDLS, YYNGEE. V was clipped by 4 bases and J by 7 bases, with 17 bases between them.

The V call is TRBV4-1, the J call TRBJ1-4; D is uncertain. The CDR3 is made up of 15 amino acids. V lost 0 bases to trimming and J lost 5 bases, with 10 bases between them. Germline CDR1 is MGHRA and CDR2 is YSYEKL. The CDR3 DNA reads TGCGCCAGCAGCCAAGAGGGCACTGGGAATGAAAAACTGTTTTTT. It yields the protein CASSQEGTGNEKLFF.

The chain employs TRBV2 and TRBJ2-3; 8 bases align to TRBD1. The germline CDR1 and CDR2 sequences are SNHLY and FYNNEI. V was clipped by 6 bases and J by 1 base; unmatched bases: 6. This CDR3 is 15 amino acids long. The CDR3 DNA reads TGTGCCAGCAGAAAGGACAGGGCAGGCACAGATACGCAGTATTTT. Its protein product is CASRKDRAGTDTQYF.

This clone is a singleton in its sample. V gene TRBV11-2 combines with J gene TRBJ2-7, with TRBD1 as a possible D gene (5 bases). Germline V CDR1 and CDR2: SGHAT, FQNNGV. V lost 5 bases to trimming and J lost 0 bases, with 8 bases between them. The length of the CDR3 is 13 residues. CDR3 protein: CASSRGPSYEQYF. The CDR3 region has the DNA TGTGCCAGCAGCAGGGGTCCCTCCTACGAGCAGTACTTC.

This rearrangement joins TRBV30 to TRBJ1-5, with 8 bases that match TRBD1. V lost 1 base to trimming and J lost 6 bases; unmatched junction nucleotides: 5. The CDR3 is made up of 14 amino acids. Germline V gives CDR1 GTSNPN, CDR2 SVGIG (reference sequence). CDR3 DNA: TGTGCCTGGAGTGGAGGACAGGGAGGTCAGCCCCAGCATTTT. Translated, it gives CAWSGGQGGQPQHF.

The rearrangement links TRBV6-1 to TRBJ2-7; the D gene is possibly TRBD2 (7 bases). This CDR3 has 16 amino acids. V was shortened by 4 bases and J by 3 bases, with 19 bases between the two germline ends. Germline-derived CDR1 and CDR2 are MNHNS and SASEGT. CDR3 nucleotide sequence: TGTGCCAGCAGTGCATTGTGGGGGGCGGGAGTCTACGAGCAGTACTTC. Translated: CASSALWGAGVYEQYF.

This clone was counted a few times. The gene calls are TRBV6-1 and TRBJ2-7; D is perhaps TRBD2 (7 bases). Trimming took off 1 base at V and 0 bases at J, with 10 bases between the two ends. CDR1 is MNHNS, CDR2 SASEGT, per germline. The CDR3 loop spans 15 amino acids. The chain's CDR3 is CASSEEGGISYEQYF. The CDR3 DNA reads TGTGCCAGCAGTGAAGAGGGGGGGATCTCCTACGAGCAGTACTTC.

This rearrangement joins TRBV19 to TRBJ1-1, with TRBD1 matching 7 bases. Trimming at V came to 7 bases and at J to 6 bases, leaving 2 bases not matched to a gene. Looked up from germline, CDR1 is LNHDA and CDR2 is SQIVND (reference sequence). The CDR3 loop spans 11 amino acids. CDR3 protein: CASNDRAEAFF. In DNA form, the CDR3 reads TGTGCCAGTAATGACAGGGCTGAAGCTTTCTTT.

The chain recombines TRBV5-1 with TRBJ2-3; D is undetermined. The CDR3 is 13 amino acids. With 0 bases removed from V and 2 bases from J, the gap between germline ends came to 4 bases. Germline lookup yields CDR1 SGHRS and CDR2 YFSETQ. The CDR3: CASSLETTDTQYF. The CDR3, as DNA: TGCGCCAGCAGCTTGGAAACCACAGATACGCAGTATTTT.

This clone has more than one count but fewer than ten. The chain is built from TRBV5-6 and TRBJ1-5, with unresolved D. CDR1 and CDR2 from the germline V gene are SGHDT and YYEEEE. Trimming took off 0 bases at V and 7 bases at J, with 5 bases between the two ends. The CDR3 is made up of 12 amino acids. CDR3 nucleotides: TGTGCCAGCAGCTTGGGAAGGCAGCCCCAGCATTTT. Amino acid sequence: CASSLGRQPQHF.